This T cell receptor (beta chain) was sequenced in a study of cytomegalovirus exposure and HLA in healthy donors (TCRdb year 2017). About the investigation overall: According to an earlier analysis of a few hundred of the donors, about 179 million T cells yielded over 90 million unique TCR beta sequences and about 300 Gb of sequence data. About 280 gigabases of sequencing data and tens of millions of unique TCR sequences made up an early release that covered approximately 700 HLA-typed donors. Of the roughly 410 genotyped donors, 81% were placed in the genetic ancestry cluster associated with self-reported Caucasian donors. The aim of the study was to test whether cataloging public T cell receptors could identify signatures of past pathogen exposure. The T cell repertoires of under 700 subjects were profiled by immunosequencing and related to cytomegalovirus serostatus. In addition to the first cohort of 666 subjects, a separate validation cohort of 130 or so different subjects was used. To predict cytomegalovirus infection status, the study brought together high-throughput TCR immunosequencing, statistical association of individual TCRs with disease status, and machine learning. A later analysis re-analyzed previously published TCR beta repertoires from 660 or so donors and added high-resolution HLA genotyping to study TCR occurrence patterns. Rather than drawing on any new phenotypic data, the later analysis identified candidate immune exposures from TCR beta sequences and the way those sequences occurred across donors. To decide whether each TCR beta V gene segment behaved as functional or pseudogenic, an earlier analysis of over 500 of the donors relied on high-throughput TCR beta sequencing. Alongside the repertoire data, information on donor age, sex, ethnicity and CMV serostatus was compiled. In a later genetic analysis, genome-wide SNP genotypes for about 55% of the 666 donors were used, and that subset was treated as a discovery cohort. All discovery cohort repertoires had been generated using a single sequencing platform. Both class I and class II loci were covered by HLA typing, at four-digit resolution. Typing coverage varied by locus: about 620-630 donors for A, B, C, DRB1 and DQB1; about 520 for DQA1; around 610 for DPA1; around 490 for DPB1. A handful of DR-DQ haplotypes were handled as single units for association and clustering because linkage in the cohort was strong. Among roughly 400 genotyped donors of the cohort, an average of around 250,000 unique TCR beta nucleotide sequences was sequenced per donor, of which roughly 17% were non-productive. Broad study findings and their caveats: Most CMV-associated TCR beta chains appeared to be HLA-restricted in a later analysis, and the HLA associations seemed to be driven largely by CMV exposure. Because some donors lacked HLA typing at each locus, the association tests relied only on the typed subset. The sequencing pipeline was judged likely to have produced a cluster of highly shared sequence variants as a technical artifact. Cytomegalovirus status was reported to be diagnosed by the classifier with high specificity and sensitivity in both the original and validation cohorts. It was suggested by the authors that the approach could potentially be generalized to other disease states and immunological phenotypes. The earlier analysis of 450 to 700 of the donors excluded 15 to 20 rarely observed V segments, including chromosome 9 orphons, because counts were too low. According to a later analysis, parvovirus B19, influenza, CMV and Epstein-Barr virus appeared linked to several top co-occurrence clusters. In a later analysis, TCR association rates were found to vary across HLA loci, with the most associated TCRs seen for DRB1 alleles and the fewest for HLA-C alleles. A later analysis found that HLA-associated TCR beta chains were more clonally expanded and had lower generation probabilities than equally common non-associated chains. Most TCR sequences were seen in very few donors, while some public TCRs were found in many individuals. In this cohort, only TCR beta chains were sequenced, and detectable features were limited by the absence of alpha or paired-chain data. A later genetic analysis reported fewer N-insertions in productive TCRs among donors in an Asian-associated ancestry cluster than the approximately 670-donor mean. A total of about 180 TCR beta chains were listed by the study as associated with cytomegalovirus. The presence/absence analyses assumed that sequencing depth was roughly uniform across donors, and that assumption may not be true. The only immune exposure information available for the cohort was CMV serostatus. In vitro tests confirmed that three of the cytomegalovirus-associated TCR beta chains recognize cytomegalovirus antigens. Linkage disequilibrium might explain the correlated functional status among segregating V segments, but an unknown experimental factor could not be excluded. In a later genetic analysis, a missense DCLRE1C variant was associated with V-gene and J-gene trimming of TCR beta chains, and the association was replicated in an independent cohort. Because the 87-base-pair reads could not distinguish some IMGT-functional V segments, including TRBV6-2 and TRBV6-3, those segments were excluded. A further reported finding was that TCR beta sequences accurately predicted the HLA-A and HLA-B alleles for most subjects in the first cohort. An earlier analysis of approximately 500 of the donors showed that most TCR beta V segments appeared in productive rearrangements either about 87% or about 30% of the time, which broadly matched IMGT annotations. A later analysis associated 15,000 or so TCR beta sequences with specific HLA alleles at a false discovery rate of 0.05. Assigning TCR associations to individual alleles was difficult when HLA alleles, especially DR and DQ, strongly co-occurred.

The cohort was made up of hundreds of healthy bone marrow donors. At the time of sampling, every cohort member was nominally healthy, though immune exposures that went unrecorded were likely present. The donor was CMV seronegative and belonged to the group of around 350 seronegative cohort members. A peripheral blood sample was collected from each donor, and TCR beta sequencing was performed on peripheral blood mononuclear cells. Genomic DNA was extracted from the blood cell samples with the Qiagen DNeasy Blood Extraction Kit. As concerns this clone: The specificity of this receptor is unknown. Per-base qualities were not stored, and no clone one base away is much larger.

Library prep was done by the immunoSEQ multiplex PCR assay. A mixture of 60 forward primers for TCR Vbeta segments and 13 reverse primers for TCR Jbeta segments was used in the multiplex PCR. A multiplex PCR assay on genomic DNA amplified the CDR3 region of rearranged TCR beta genes. The amplified TCR beta libraries were sequenced on the Illumina HiSeq System as 87-base-pair reads. The original methods were these. Across the 640 or so repertoires, a later analysis counted some 80 million unique TCR beta chains, around 11 million of which were shared by at least two donors. Raw reads were error-corrected and collapsed into unique sequences with a nearest-neighbor algorithm that merged closely related sequences to remove PCR and sequencing errors. CDR3 sequences were aligned to IMGT reference sequences to assign V, D and J gene segments. For a sequence to be retained, at least a six-nucleotide match to both a V gene segment and a J gene segment was required. Rearrangements were classified as productive when the CDR3 lacked stop codons and remained in frame with V and J, and all other rearrangements were classified as non-productive. CDR3 was defined according to IMGT convention as the region running from the second conserved V-encoded cysteine to the conserved J-encoded phenylalanine. In an earlier analysis of approximately 590 of the donors, sequences lacking an unambiguous match to a single V gene segment were excluded. An earlier analysis of just under 600 of the donors called V segments functional above 56.7% productive rearrangements and segregating when the between-donor standard deviation exceeded 5%. A statistical classification framework was developed to diagnose cytomegalovirus status using the catalog of TCR beta chain sequences. V and J gene assignment, in a later analysis, came from comparing TCR nucleotide sequences with IMGT/GENE-DB human TR gene sequences. The TCRdist pipeline was used in a later analysis to assign CDR3 sequences and most-parsimonious VDJ recombination scenarios. A later analysis defined each TCR beta chain by its CDR3 amino acid sequence plus V-gene family, and excluded reads lacking a unique V-gene family. In a later analysis, 500 to 700 highly shared, low-generation-probability nucleotide sequences were removed to address suspected cross-contamination and a sequencing artifact. In a later analysis, a clonal expansion index was calculated for each public chain from normalized within-repertoire ranks of inferred template counts. A later analysis computed generation probabilities with a VDJ recombination model fitted to out-of-frame rearrangements, and checked the results against IGoR. Hypergeometric tests were used in a later analysis to score TCR-TCR, TCR-HLA and TCR-CMV co-occurrence, with a repertoire-size bias correction applied to the TCR pairs. In a later analysis, false discovery rates were estimated by permuting HLA or CMV assignments 20 times. A later analysis grouped co-occurring TCRs with DBSCAN, adding TCRdist sequence similarity when clustering within HLA-allele-positive subsets. For co-occurrence clustering, repertoires with fewer than 30,000 or more than 120,000 public chains were excluded, along with about five repertoires with anomalous nucleotide sharing. The table comes from immuneACCESS by way of TCRdb, which keeps in-frame sequences with V and J called. Part of the clones is missing from these tables; in studies checked, under half for an unresolved V gene and the rest for unknown reasons. That table gives V, J and clone size, and the DNA gave D and trimming. Present in this sample are hundreds of thousands of clones, approximately 90% of which were seen just once. The ten largest clones take up approximately 2.2% of the sample.

V lost 1 base and J lost 4 bases, and the count of bases not matched to a germline gene is 21. The CDR1 and CDR2 encoded by the germline V gene are KGHSY and FQNENV. CDR3 length: 20 amino acids, cysteine to phenylalanine. Only the CDR3 portion is preserved as DNA: 60 bases, with reading frame beginning at the first base. Here the chain combines TRBV16 and TRBJ1-2, with 7 middle bases fitting TRBD1. Input material: PBMCs. This receptor was identified in a woman under 30 in good health and CMV-seronegative. The CDR3 region: CASSQWFKRSTGADPYGYTF. The sequenced DNA: TGTGCCAGCAGCCAATGGTTTAAAAGGAGCACAGGGGCCGATCCCTATGGCTACACCTTC.